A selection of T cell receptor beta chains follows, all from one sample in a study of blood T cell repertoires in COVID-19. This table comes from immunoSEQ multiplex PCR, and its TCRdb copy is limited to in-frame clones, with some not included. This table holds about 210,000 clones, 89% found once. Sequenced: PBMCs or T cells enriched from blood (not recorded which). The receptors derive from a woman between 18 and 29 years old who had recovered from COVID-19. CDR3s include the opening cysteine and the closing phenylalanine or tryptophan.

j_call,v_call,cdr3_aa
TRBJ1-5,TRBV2,CASSEVQGRQPQHF
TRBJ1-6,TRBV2,CASSASTGGGFSPLHF
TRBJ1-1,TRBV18,CASSPPRVAEAFF
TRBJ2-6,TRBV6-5,CASSYGGLGANVLTF
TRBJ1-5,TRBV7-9,CASSFSLGPQGAFQPQHF
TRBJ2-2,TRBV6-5,CASRAGQTNTGELFF
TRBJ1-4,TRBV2,CASSEASYREKLFF
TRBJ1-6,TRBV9,CASSGASRSPLHF
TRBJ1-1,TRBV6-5,CASSYSNWGGTEAFF
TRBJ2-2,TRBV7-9,CASSLWDSTGELFF
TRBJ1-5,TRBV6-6,CASSSGGSNQPQHF
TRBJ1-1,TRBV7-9,CASSSPEKNTEAFF
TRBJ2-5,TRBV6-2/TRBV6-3,CASSQGLSQETQYF
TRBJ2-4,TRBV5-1,CASSLGLGRGPLPSINIQYF
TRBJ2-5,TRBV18,CASSDVAGKETQYF
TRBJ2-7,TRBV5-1,CASSPGTGFHEQYF
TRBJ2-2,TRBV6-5,CASSYSISPNTGELFF
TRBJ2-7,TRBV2,CASLEGGLGYEQYF
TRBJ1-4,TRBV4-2,CASSQEFQQVYEKLFF
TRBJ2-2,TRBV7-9,CASSRLGQGTGELFF
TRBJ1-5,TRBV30,CAWSVVREGQPQHF
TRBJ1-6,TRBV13,CASSLGTSHSSPLHF
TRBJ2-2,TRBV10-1,CASRRDSNTGELFF
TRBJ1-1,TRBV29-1,CSVGGLMNTEAFF
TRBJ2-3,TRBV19,CASSPRLAGSTDTQYF
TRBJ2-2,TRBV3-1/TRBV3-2,CASSQGSTGELFF
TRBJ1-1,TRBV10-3,CAISESVARSTEAFF
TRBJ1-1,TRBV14,CASSQGTPSEAFF
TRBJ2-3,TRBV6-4,CASSDSTAGGSDTQYF
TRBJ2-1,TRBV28,CAVSGGPYNEQFF
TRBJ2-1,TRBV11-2,CASSLEVGSYTRQFF
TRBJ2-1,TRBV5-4,CASSSRVDNEQFF
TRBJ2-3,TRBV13,CASSSTASDTQYF
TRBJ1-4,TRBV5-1,CASSLRTGTNEKLFF
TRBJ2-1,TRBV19,CASSIKRVTSGNEQFF
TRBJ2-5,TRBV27,CASSLVRGLGSQETQYF
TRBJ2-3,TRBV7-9,CASSYLSRGPADTQYF
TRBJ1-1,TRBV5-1,CASSRQGTALNTEAFF
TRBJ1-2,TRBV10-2,CASSLGSGGGYTF
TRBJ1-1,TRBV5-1,CASSLLLNTEAFF
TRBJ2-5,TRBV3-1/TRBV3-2,CASTIRQGAQETQYF
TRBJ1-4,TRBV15,CATSRAEEWNEKLFF